This T cell receptor beta chain was identified in a study of regulatory T cells in long-lasting Graves disease. Study-wide results and caveats: TCR diversity was lower in persistent than newly diagnosed Graves' disease.

Regarding this clonotype: Antigen: not known.

The sample's time point: newly diagnosed GD, antithyroid drugs for less than 3 months. PBMC RNA was the source of the TCR library. CDR3 regions were amplified by Arm-PCR using iRepertoire HTBI primers to build TCR beta libraries. TCRdb processed the multiplex PCR reads anew with MiXCR; each CDR3 protein has one entry. The sample shows roughly 430,000 distinct CDR3 sequences, roughly 15% of them seen only once. A further study also used this sample, focusing on T cells in Graves' hyperthyroidism and ophthalmopathy. In that study: The HTBI primer set was used in a first-round RT-PCR of the TCR CDR3. Blood also carried most thyroid clonotypes expanded above 0.001.

The source is a woman aged 25-40 years with Graves disease. The sample was peripheral blood mononuclear cells (PBMCs), taken at new diagnosis, from a patient treated with antithyroid drugs.

This CDR3 is CASSQVRGNLYGYTF. DNA for the CDR3: TGTGCCAGCAGCCAAGTACGGGGGAACCTATATGGCTACACCTTC. The V gene is TRBV3-1, the J gene TRBJ1-2; tentatively, D is TRBD1 (5 bases). Germline CDR1 reads LGHDT; CDR2 reads YNNKEL (reference sequence). This CDR3 is built from 15 residues. Trimming took off 1 base at V and 5 bases at J, with 14 bases between the two ends.